Listed below are T cell receptor beta chains from one sample, sequenced in a study of blood T cells in healthy people across ages. TCRdb independently ran MiXCR on the 5' RACE reads; one entry per CDR3 protein. The data hold roughly 700,000 distinct CDR3 sequences, with more than 40% observed a single time. What was sequenced was blood. Every receptor here comes from a woman in her sixties or seventies in good health. The CDR3 runs from the conserved cysteine through the conserved F or W.

v_gene: TRBV4-3
j_gene: TRBJ2-3
CDR3aa: CASSQGAETTDTQYF

v_gene: TRBV12-3/TRBV12-4
j_gene: TRBJ1-5
CDR3aa: CASSLDSGGGNQPQHF

v_gene: TRBV20-1
j_gene: TRBJ2-7
CDR3aa: CSARDQGRALVIREQYF

v_gene: TRBV7-4
j_gene: TRBJ2-7
CDR3aa: CASSRGLAGLYEQYF

v_gene: TRBV5-1
j_gene: TRBJ2-1
CDR3aa: CASSLVQAMNEQFF

v_gene: TRBV20-1
j_gene: TRBJ2-5
CDR3aa: CSASLKRLAGKETQYF

v_gene: TRBV29-1
j_gene: TRBJ2-1
CDR3aa: CSVFTSPNEQFF

v_gene: TRBV4-2
j_gene: TRBJ2-7
CDR3aa: CASSQDGGSGDYEQYF

v_gene: TRBV20-1
j_gene: TRBJ2-5
CDR3aa: CSAGPRGGQETQYF

v_gene: TRBV28
j_gene: TRBJ2-3
CDR3aa: CASRTTGRGDTQYF

v_gene: TRBV9
j_gene: TRBJ1-2
CDR3aa: CASSDTGDFGYGYTF

v_gene: TRBV9
j_gene: TRBJ2-3
CDR3aa: CASSVVAGWGTDTQYF

v_gene: TRBV6-2/TRBV6-3
j_gene: TRBJ2-7
CDR3aa: CASSRRDLYEQYF

v_gene: TRBV5-6
j_gene: TRBJ2-3
CDR3aa: CAVGSSGRPDTQYF

v_gene: TRBV4-2
j_gene: TRBJ2-7
CDR3aa: CASSQTQISGSYEQYF

v_gene: TRBV4-2
j_gene: TRBJ1-1
CDR3aa: CARDRSGNTEAFF

v_gene: TRBV15
j_gene: TRBJ2-7
CDR3aa: CATSRELQGSEQYF

v_gene: TRBV5-1
j_gene: TRBJ1-5
CDR3aa: CASSSGPGTVLSPQHF

v_gene: TRBV7-2
j_gene: TRBJ2-2
CDR3aa: CASSLAMSTGELFF

v_gene: TRBV4-3
j_gene: TRBJ2-2
CDR3aa: CASSQKGLAEANTGELFF

v_gene: TRBV7-6
j_gene: TRBJ1-2
CDR3aa: CASSLGQMNYGYTF

v_gene: TRBV18
j_gene: TRBJ2-7
CDR3aa: CASSPGAGGLVPYEQYF

v_gene: TRBV24-1
j_gene: NA
CDR3aa: CATSDGTGWIGETQYF

v_gene: TRBV3-1
j_gene: TRBJ1-4
CDR3aa: CASSPPTRTGEKLFF

v_gene: TRBV29-1
j_gene: TRBJ2-5
CDR3aa: CSVVGLLQETQYF

v_gene: TRBV5-1
j_gene: TRBJ2-7
CDR3aa: CASSLALRKNEQYF

v_gene: TRBV11-2
j_gene: TRBJ1-2
CDR3aa: CASSRDLYNYGYTF

v_gene: TRBV2
j_gene: TRBJ2-5
CDR3aa: CARGTWVQEQETQYF

v_gene: TRBV4-1
j_gene: TRBJ1-2
CDR3aa: CASSQGDRRYGYTF

v_gene: TRBV7-8
j_gene: NA
CDR3aa: CASSPRTGGDTYEQYF

v_gene: TRBV29-1
j_gene: TRBJ2-1
CDR3aa: CSVELTRFYNEQFF

v_gene: TRBV7-2
j_gene: TRBJ1-2
CDR3aa: CASSPGMGVVDGYTF

v_gene: TRBV2
j_gene: TRBJ2-7
CDR3aa: CAILWGTSGRSEQYF

v_gene: TRBV6-1
j_gene: TRBJ1-2
CDR3aa: CASSEAGGTGVYGYTF

v_gene: TRBV20-1
j_gene: NA
CDR3aa: CSAGLAGGVAKNIQYF

v_gene: TRBV29-1
j_gene: TRBJ2-3
CDR3aa: CSATPRGGIGTQYF

v_gene: TRBV28
j_gene: TRBJ2-7
CDR3aa: CASRWTDSYEQYF

v_gene: TRBV4-1
j_gene: TRBJ1-6
CDR3aa: CASSQGPPIGRGSPLHF

v_gene: TRBV5-1
j_gene: TRBJ2-7
CDR3aa: CASSLAPGSTTGYEQYF

v_gene: TRBV20-1
j_gene: TRBJ2-2
CDR3aa: CSARIAGGLTGELFF

v_gene: TRBV7-2
j_gene: TRBJ2-4
CDR3aa: CASSQPSDQGWENIQYF

v_gene: TRBV7-9
j_gene: TRBJ2-1
CDR3aa: CASSYSEVQFF

v_gene: TRBV15
j_gene: TRBJ2-5
CDR3aa: CATGDGGAVKYNEQYF

v_gene: TRBV4-3
j_gene: TRBJ2-1
CDR3aa: CASSQDLGRGGYNEQFF

v_gene: TRBV27
j_gene: TRBJ1-4
CDR3aa: CASSKQGMAYLTNEKLFF

v_gene: TRBV12-3/TRBV12-4
j_gene: TRBJ2-7
CDR3aa: CASSLRESDEQYF

v_gene: TRBV27
j_gene: TRBJ1-5
CDR3aa: CASRSGSRSNQPQHF

v_gene: TRBV2
j_gene: TRBJ2-3
CDR3aa: CASNNLDRSTDTQYF

v_gene: TRBV7-2
j_gene: TRBJ1-6
CDR3aa: CASSARTGFWPLHF

v_gene: TRBV20-1
j_gene: TRBJ2-5
CDR3aa: CSARDRDPYNEQYF

v_gene: TRBV7-2
j_gene: TRBJ2-6
CDR3aa: CASIPGRRSGANVLTF

v_gene: TRBV5-1
j_gene: TRBJ1-1
CDR3aa: CASSTQGQGIQEAFF

v_gene: TRBV7-2
j_gene: TRBJ2-7
CDR3aa: CASSFGPASYEQYF

v_gene: TRBV18
j_gene: NA
CDR3aa: CASSLVDQETQFF

v_gene: TRBV30
j_gene: TRBJ2-1
CDR3aa: CAWSQGRAFYNEQFF

v_gene: TRBV20-1
j_gene: TRBJ2-7
CDR3aa: CSARVSTGGSYEQYF

v_gene: TRBV9
j_gene: NA
CDR3aa: CASSVGSSGIYEQYF